This T cell receptor beta chain derives from a study of PD-L1 blockade in urothelial cancer. CDR1 and CDR2 from the germline V gene are SGHTA and FQGNSA. V lost 4 bases and J 3 bases, leaving 9 bases between the germline ends. This CDR3 has 13 residues. Method: immunoSEQ multiplex PCR; TCRdb's copy keeps in-frame clones and lacks some. The sample includes 90,000 to 120,000 clones, around 85% of them seen just once. The chain joins TRBV7-2 to TRBJ2-5; the D gene is possibly TRBD2 (6 bases). The starting material was PBMCs, obtained around atezolizumab (anti-PD-L1) treatment. This sequence originates from a middle-aged man with urothelial cancer. CDR3 bases: TGTGCCAGCAGCTATTTAGCGGAAGAGACCCAGTACTTC. Its translation is CASSYLAEETQYF. The full variable domain, in which reference TRBV7-2 and TRBJ2-5 provide the parts outside the CDR3, is GAGVSQSPSNKVTEKGKDVELRCDPISGHTALYWYRQSLGQGLEFLIYFQGNSAPDKSGLPSDRFSAERTGGSVSTLTIQRTQQEDSAVYLCASSYLAEETQYFGPGTRLLVL.